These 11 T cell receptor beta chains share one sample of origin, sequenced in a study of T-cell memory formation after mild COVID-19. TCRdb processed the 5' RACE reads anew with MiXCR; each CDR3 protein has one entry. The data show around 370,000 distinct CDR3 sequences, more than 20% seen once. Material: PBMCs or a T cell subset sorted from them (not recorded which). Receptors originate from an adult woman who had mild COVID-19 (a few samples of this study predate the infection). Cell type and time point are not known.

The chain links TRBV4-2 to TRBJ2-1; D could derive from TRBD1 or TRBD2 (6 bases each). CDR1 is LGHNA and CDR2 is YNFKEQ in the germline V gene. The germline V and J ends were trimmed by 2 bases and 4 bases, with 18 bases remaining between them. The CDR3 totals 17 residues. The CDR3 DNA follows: TGTGCCAGCAGCCAATACCAACAGGGAGGAGGGTACAATGAGCAGTTCTTC. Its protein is CASSQYQQGGGYNEQFF.

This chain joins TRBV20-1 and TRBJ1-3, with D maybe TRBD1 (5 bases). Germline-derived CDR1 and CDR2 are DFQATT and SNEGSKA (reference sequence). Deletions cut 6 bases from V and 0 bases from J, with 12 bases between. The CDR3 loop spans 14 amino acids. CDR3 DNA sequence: TGCAGTGCAAGGGACGGGAGCTCTGGAAACACCATATATTTT. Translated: CSARDGSSGNTIYF.

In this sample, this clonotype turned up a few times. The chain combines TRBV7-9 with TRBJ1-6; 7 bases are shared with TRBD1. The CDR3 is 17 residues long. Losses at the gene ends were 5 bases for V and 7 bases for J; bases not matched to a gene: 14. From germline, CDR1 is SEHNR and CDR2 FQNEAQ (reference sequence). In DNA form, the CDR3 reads TGTGCCAGCAGCGTCCGCCGGGACAGTGCCGTCAATTCACCCCTCCACTTT. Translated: CASSVRRDSAVNSPLHF.

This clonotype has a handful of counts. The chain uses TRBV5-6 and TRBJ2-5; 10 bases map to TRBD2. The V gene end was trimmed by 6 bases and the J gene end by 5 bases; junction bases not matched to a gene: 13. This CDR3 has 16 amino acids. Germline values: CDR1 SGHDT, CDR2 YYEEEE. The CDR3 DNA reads TGTGCCAGCATCCCATCGACTAGCGGGCCGGGGGAGACCCAGTACTTC. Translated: CASIPSTSGPGETQYF.

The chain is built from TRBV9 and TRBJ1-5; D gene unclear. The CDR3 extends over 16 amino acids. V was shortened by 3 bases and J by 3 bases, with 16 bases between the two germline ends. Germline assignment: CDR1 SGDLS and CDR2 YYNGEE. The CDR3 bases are TGTGCCAGCAGCGAGCGTCGGGGTATTGACAATCAGCCCCAGCATTTT. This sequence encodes CASSERRGIDNQPQHF.

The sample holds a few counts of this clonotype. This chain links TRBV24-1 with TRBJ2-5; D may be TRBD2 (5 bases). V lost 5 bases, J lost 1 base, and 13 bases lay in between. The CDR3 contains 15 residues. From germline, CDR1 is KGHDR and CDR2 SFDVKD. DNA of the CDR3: TGTGCCACCAGTGCAGTCTGGGAGTCCCAAGAGACCCAGTACTTC. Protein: CATSAVWESQETQYF.

The CDR3 DNA sequence: TGTGCCAGCAGCCCACTAGCGGGAGGGGCCAATGAGCAGTTCTTC. This sequence encodes CASSPLAGGANEQFF. V usage is TRBV7-2 and J usage is TRBJ2-1; TRBD2 matches 13 bases. Germline assignment: CDR1 SGHTA and CDR2 FQGNSA. Losses at the gene ends were 5 bases for V and 6 bases for J; bases not matched to a gene: 4. CDR3 length: 15 residues. Full variable domain (rest looked up from reference TRBV7-2 and TRBJ2-1): GAGVSQSPSNKVTEKGKDVELRCDPISGHTALYWYRQSLGQGLEFLIYFQGNSAPDKSGLPSDRFSAERTGGSVSTLTIQRTQQEDSAVYLCASSPLAGGANEQFFGPGTRLTVL.

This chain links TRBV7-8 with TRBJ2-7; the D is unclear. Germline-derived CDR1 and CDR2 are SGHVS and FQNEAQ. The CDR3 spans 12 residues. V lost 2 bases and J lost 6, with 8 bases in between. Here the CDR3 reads CASSLIGSEQYF. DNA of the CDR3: TGTGCCAGCAGCTTAATCGGCTCCGAGCAGTACTTC.

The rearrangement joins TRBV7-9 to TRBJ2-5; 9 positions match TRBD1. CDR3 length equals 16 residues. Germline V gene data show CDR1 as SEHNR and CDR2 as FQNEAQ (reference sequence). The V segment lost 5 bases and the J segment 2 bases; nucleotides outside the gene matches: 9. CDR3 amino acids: CASSRPTGGEQETQYF. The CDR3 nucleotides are TGTGCCAGCAGCCGACCGACAGGGGGTGAACAAGAGACCCAGTACTTC.

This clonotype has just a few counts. The CDR3 loop reads CASGPLPLNEQFF. For the CDR3, the DNA is TGTGCCAGCGGCCCTCTTCCGCTCAATGAGCAGTTCTTC. The gene calls are TRBV27 and TRBJ2-1; D is undetermined. Between the trimmed V and J ends, which lost 8 bases and 6 bases, there was a span of 14 bases. This CDR3 is 13 amino acids long. CDR1 MNHEY and CDR2 SMNVEV come from the germline V gene (reference sequence).

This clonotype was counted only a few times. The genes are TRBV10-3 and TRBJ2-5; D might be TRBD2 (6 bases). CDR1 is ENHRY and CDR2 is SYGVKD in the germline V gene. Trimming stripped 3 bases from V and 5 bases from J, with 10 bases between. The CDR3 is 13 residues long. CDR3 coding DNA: TGTGCCATCAGTGATGGGGGGAGCGAGACCCAGTACTTC. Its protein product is CAISDGGSETQYF.